The source of this TCR beta chain is a study of cytomegalovirus exposure and HLA in healthy donors. This PCR relied on a set of 60 Vbeta primers and 13 Jbeta primers. Data came from immunoSEQ multiplex PCR; TCRdb stores just in-frame clones and leaves some out. The table has some 130,000 clones, roughly 71% seen once. CDR1 SQVTM and CDR2 ANQGSEA come from the germline V gene. Trimming took 5 bases from V and 6 from J, leaving 19 bases between them. This CDR3 spans 14 amino acids. The receptor's source is a man aged 30 to 45 in good health and CMV-seronegative. Sequenced input: PBMCs. V usage is TRBV29-1 and J usage is TRBJ1-2; D gene unclear. In nucleotides, the CDR3 is TGCAGCGTTACCCAAAGTTGGGGAGAGGATGGCTACACCTTC. This codes for CSVTQSWGEDGYTF.